These 9 T cell receptor beta chains share one sample of origin, sequenced in a study of cytomegalovirus exposure and HLA in healthy donors. This PCR relied on a set of 60 Vbeta primers and 13 Jbeta primers. Libraries were prepared by immunoSEQ multiplex PCR; TCRdb keeps only in-frame clonotypes and omits some of them. Among 200,000 to 250,000 clones listed, about 77% were seen once. Source material: PBMCs. The source of these receptors is a woman under 40 in good health and CMV-seronegative.

The rearrangement links TRBV28 to TRBJ2-1, with D hard to call. Germline CDR1 MDHEN, CDR2 SYDVKM. The CDR3 sequence is 14 residues long. The V end lost 3 bases, the J end lost 7 bases, and 13 bases lay between the germline ends. The CDR3: CASSLLVRANEQFF. The CDR3 nucleotides are TGTGCCAGCAGTTTGTTAGTTCGCGCAAATGAGCAGTTCTTC.

The V call is TRBV7-6, the J call TRBJ1-6; 7 nucleotides match TRBD1. The V segment lost 4 bases and the J segment 8 bases; nucleotides outside the gene matches: 14. This CDR3 region has 17 residues. Germline values: CDR1 SGHVS, CDR2 FNYEAQ. CDR3 in DNA: TGTGCCAGCAGCTCTACCCCTCCCGACAGGGAGTATTCACCCCTCCACTTT. Its protein is CASSSTPPDREYSPLHF. The variable domain in full, with the rest retrieved from reference TRBV7-6 and TRBJ1-6, is GAGVSQSPRYKVTKRGQDVALRCDPISGHVSLYWYRQALGQGPEFLTYFNYEAQQDKSGLPNDRFSAERPEGSISTLTIQRTEQRDSAMYRCASSSTPPDREYSPLHFGNGTRLTVT.

This sequence joins TRBV5-1 and TRBJ2-7; D is perhaps TRBD1 (5 bases). This CDR3 region has 14 residues. The germline V and J ends were trimmed by 2 bases and 6 bases, with 15 bases remaining between them. The germline CDR1 and CDR2 sequences are SGHRS and YFSETQ. CDR3 protein: CASSFSGSSPEQYF. The CDR3 bases are TGCGCCAGCAGCTTCTCAGGGTCGTCACCCGAGCAGTACTTC. The full variable domain, rest sourced from reference TRBV5-1 and TRBJ2-7, is KAGVTQTPRYLIKTRGQQVTLSCSPISGHRSVSWYQQTPGQGLQFLFEYFSETQRNKGNFPGRFSGRQFSNSRSEMNVSTLELGDSALYLCASSFSGSSPEQYFGPGTRLTVT.

The chain combines TRBV19 with TRBJ1-1, with TRBD1 identical over 7 bases. The V segment lost 8 bases and the J segment 5 bases; nucleotides outside the gene matches: 8. The CDR3 runs 13 residues. Germline lookup yields CDR1 LNHDA and CDR2 SQIVND (reference sequence). CDR3 nucleotides: TGTGCCAGTGGGGACAGAGGAGTTACTGAAGCTTTCTTT. Amino acids: CASGDRGVTEAFF.

The chain carries TRBV5-6 and TRBJ1-2, with 8 bases identical to TRBD1. CDR1 and CDR2 from the germline V gene are SGHDT and YYEEEE. The CDR3 loop spans 17 amino acids. V shed 0 bases, J shed 2 bases, and the junction held 9 bases outside the gene matches. Here the CDR3 DNA reads TGTGCCAGCAGCTTGGCCGGGACAGGCCTAGTGAACTATGGCTACACCTTC. Protein sequence: CASSLAGTGLVNYGYTF.

This chain joins TRBV5-1 and TRBJ2-7; 9 bases agree with TRBD1. The V gene end was trimmed by 1 base and the J gene end by 3 bases; junction bases not matched to a gene: 8. CDR1 and CDR2 from the germline V gene are SGHRS and YFSETQ. The CDR3 runs to 16 residues. CDR3 nucleotide sequence: TGCGCCAGCAGCTTGAACGCCGGGACAGGGATCTACGAGCAGTACTTC. Encoded protein: CASSLNAGTGIYEQYF.

In regard to this clone: Other DNA sequences from this sample encode an identical CDR3 as well. This chain uses TRBV6-5 with TRBJ1-4, with 8 bases lining up with TRBD1. The CDR3 is made up of 15 amino acids. The V segment lost 0 bases and the J segment 8 bases; nucleotides outside the gene matches: 5. Germline V lookup: CDR1 MNHEY, CDR2 SVGAGI. The DNA for the CDR3 is TGTGCCAGCAGTTACTCGCGGACAGGGAGCGAAAAACTGTTTTTT. It translates to CASSYSRTGSEKLFF.

The rearrangement uses TRBV19 and TRBJ2-1, with 7 nucleotides matching TRBD2. J was trimmed by 0 bases and V by 5 bases; bases with no gene match: 7. Germline V CDR1 and CDR2: LNHDA, SQIVND (reference sequence). The CDR3 has 16 amino acids. The CDR3 is CASSRASGISYNEQFF. For the CDR3, the DNA is TGTGCCAGTAGTCGAGCTAGCGGAATCTCCTACAATGAGCAGTTCTTC. Using reference TRBV19 and TRBJ2-1 for the parts outside the CDR3, the full variable domain is DGGITQSPKYLFRKEGQNVTLSCEQNLNHDAMYWYRQDPGQGLRLIYYSQIVNDFQKGDIAEGYSVSREKKESFPLTVTSAQKNPTAFYLCASSRASGISYNEQFFGPGTRLTVL.

This chain links TRBV29-1 with TRBJ1-1; no firm D call. V lost 8 bases, J lost 1 base, and 14 bases lay in between. CDR1 is SQVTM and CDR2 is ANQGSEA in the germline V gene. The CDR3 spans 13 residues. Written as DNA, the CDR3 is TGCAGCACCAGGACGGGAGAGAACACTGAAGCTTTCTTT. Translated: CSTRTGENTEAFF.